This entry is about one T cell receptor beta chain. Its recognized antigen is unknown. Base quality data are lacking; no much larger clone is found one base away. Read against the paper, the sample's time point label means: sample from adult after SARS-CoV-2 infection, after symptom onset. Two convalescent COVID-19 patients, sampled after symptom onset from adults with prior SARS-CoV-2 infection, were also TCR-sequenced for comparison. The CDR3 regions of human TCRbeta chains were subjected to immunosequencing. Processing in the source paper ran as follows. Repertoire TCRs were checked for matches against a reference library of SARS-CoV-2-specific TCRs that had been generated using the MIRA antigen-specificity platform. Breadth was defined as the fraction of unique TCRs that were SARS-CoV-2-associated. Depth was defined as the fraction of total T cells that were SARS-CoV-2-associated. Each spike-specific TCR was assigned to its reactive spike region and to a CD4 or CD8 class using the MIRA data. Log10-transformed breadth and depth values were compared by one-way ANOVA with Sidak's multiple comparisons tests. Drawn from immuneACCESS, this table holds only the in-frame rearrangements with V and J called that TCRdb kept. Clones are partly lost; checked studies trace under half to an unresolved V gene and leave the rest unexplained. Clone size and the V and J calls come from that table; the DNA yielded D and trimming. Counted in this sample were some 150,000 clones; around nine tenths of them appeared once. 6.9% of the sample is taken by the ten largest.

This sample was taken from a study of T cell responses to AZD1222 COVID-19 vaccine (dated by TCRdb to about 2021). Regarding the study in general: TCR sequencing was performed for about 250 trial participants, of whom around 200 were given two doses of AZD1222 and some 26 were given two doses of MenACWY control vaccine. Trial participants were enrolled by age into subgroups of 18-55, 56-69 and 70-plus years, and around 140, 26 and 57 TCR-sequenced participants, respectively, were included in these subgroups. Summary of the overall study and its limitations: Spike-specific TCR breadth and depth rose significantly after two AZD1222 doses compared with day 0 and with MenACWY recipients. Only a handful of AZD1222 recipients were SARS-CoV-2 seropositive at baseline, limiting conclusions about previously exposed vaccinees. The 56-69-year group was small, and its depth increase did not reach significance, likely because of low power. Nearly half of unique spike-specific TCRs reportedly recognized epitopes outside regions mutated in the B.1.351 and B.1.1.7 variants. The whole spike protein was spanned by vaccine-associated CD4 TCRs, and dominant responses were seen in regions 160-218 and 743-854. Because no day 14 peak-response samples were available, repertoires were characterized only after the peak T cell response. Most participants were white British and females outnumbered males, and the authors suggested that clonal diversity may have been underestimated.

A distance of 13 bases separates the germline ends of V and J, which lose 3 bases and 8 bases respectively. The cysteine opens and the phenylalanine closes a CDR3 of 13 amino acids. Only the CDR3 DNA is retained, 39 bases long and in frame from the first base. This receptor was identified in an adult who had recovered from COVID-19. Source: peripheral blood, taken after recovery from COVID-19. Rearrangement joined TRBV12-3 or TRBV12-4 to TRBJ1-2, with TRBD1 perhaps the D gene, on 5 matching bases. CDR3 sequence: CASSLRGSRGYTF. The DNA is TGTGCCAGCAGTTTGCGGGGGTCGCGGGGCTACACCTTC.